Below are 24 T cell receptor beta chains sequenced from a single sample in a study of regulatory T cells in long-lasting Graves disease (dated by TCRdb to about 2021). Taken with the paper, the label for time point translates to: persistent/refractory GD, antithyroid drugs over 5 years with positive TRAb. For both TCR sequencing and RNA sequencing, RNA was extracted from PBMCs in TRIzol. The library was produced with multiplex PCR. Data came from an Illumina HiSeq 4000. CDR3 regions were amplified by Arm-PCR with iRepertoire HTBI primers to construct TCR beta libraries. Clones were called with MiXCR by TCRdb after fastp trimmed the public reads at Q25, and only in-frame beta chains were retained. When rows share a CDR3 protein, they turn into one entry using the most common DNA and genes. In this sample the table shows 600,000 to 800,000 distinct CDR3 sequences, around 30% of which occur a single time. Of the sample, 42% falls within the top ten clones.

The sequenced sample was peripheral blood mononuclear cells (PBMCs), obtained when the disease was refractory, from a patient treated with antithyroid drugs. These receptors originate from a female donor with Graves disease.

In its sample, this clonotype was seen a few times. The chain employs TRBV20-1 and TRBJ1-1; D perhaps matches TRBD1 (6 bases). Trimming took off 1 base at V and 4 bases at J, with 10 bases between the two ends. Germline V gene lookup returns CDR1 DFQATT and CDR2 SNEGSKA (reference sequence). The length of the CDR3 is 13 residues. CDR3: CSARGGGTTEAFF. CDR3 nucleotide sequence: TGCAGTGCTAGAGGAGGGGGGACCACTGAAGCTTTCTTT.

The chain is built from TRBV2 and TRBJ1-3; D unclear. With 1 base removed from V and 0 bases from J, the gap between germline ends came to 7 bases. CDR3 length: 15 amino acids. Per the germline V gene, CDR1 is SNHLY and CDR2 is FYNNEI. The CDR3 loop reads CASSEVRASGNTIYF. DNA for the CDR3: TGTGCCAGCAGTGAAGTGCGGGCCTCTGGAAACACCATATATTTT.

The chain uses TRBV6-2 or TRBV6-3 and TRBJ1-5, with 8 positions matching TRBD1. Germline-derived CDR1 and CDR2 are MNHEY and SVGEGT. V was pared by 8 bases and J by 4 bases, with 10 bases of the junction left unmatched. The length of the CDR3 is 15 residues. CDR3 loop: CASQDRTGTNQPQHF. In nucleotides, the CDR3 is TGTGCCAGCCAAGACCGGACAGGGACTAATCAGCCCCAGCATTTT.

The J gene is TRBJ1-1, the V gene TRBV10-3; 7 bases match TRBD1. The CDR3 extends over 18 amino acids. Germline CDR1 ENHRY, CDR2 SYGVKD. The junction had 10 bases not matched to a gene; V was cut back by 0 bases and J by 0 bases. CDR3 sequence (DNA): TGTGCCATCAGTGAGTCTGCCGCGACGGGACAGTTGAACACTGAAGCTTTCTTT. This gives the protein CAISESAATGQLNTEAFF.

V is TRBV6-1 and J is TRBJ2-2, with TRBD1 identical over 10 bases. Germline CDR1 and CDR2: MNHNS and SASEGT. J was trimmed by 1 base and V by 4 bases; bases with no gene match: 3. The CDR3 loop spans 16 amino acids. CDR3 DNA: TGTGCCAGCAGTGCCGACAGGGGGCTGAACACCGGGGAGCTGTTTTTT. Encoded protein: CASSADRGLNTGELFF.

This clonotype was counted a few times. The V call is TRBV29-1, the J call TRBJ1-1; D not resolved. V lost 4 bases, J lost 8 bases, and 8 bases lay in between. The CDR3 is 10 residues long. Germline CDR1 and CDR2: SQVTM and ANQGSEA. CDR3 loop: CSVGAEEAFF. CDR3 nucleotide sequence: TGCAGCGTTGGGGCGGAGGAAGCTTTCTTT. The whole variable domain, filled in from reference TRBV29-1 and TRBJ1-1, reads SAVISQKPSRDICQRGTSLTIQCQVDSQVTMMFWYRQQPGQSLTLIATANQGSEATYESGFVIDKFPISRPNLTFSTLTVSNMSPEDSSIYLCSVGAEEAFFGQGTRLTVV.

On this clonotype itself: It may be a read error: a sequence one base away is much more abundant. This rearrangement joins TRBV12-3 or TRBV12-4 to TRBJ1-4; D uncertain. The CDR3 is 14 residues long. The CDR3 DNA reads as TGTGCCAGCATGAGGGAAGCAACTAATGAAAAACTGGTTTTT. As protein: CASMREATNEKLVF.

This clonotype was counted at least ten times. The chain uses TRBV28 and TRBJ1-5; D is perhaps TRBD1 (5 bases). With 5 bases removed from V and 6 bases from J, the gap between germline ends came to 17 bases. CDR3 length equals 15 residues. Germline V gene lookup returns CDR1 MDHEN and CDR2 SYDVKM. CDR3 region: CASSPGGTVIQPQHF. The CDR3 DNA reads TGTGCCAGCAGTCCGGGGGGGACGGTTATTCAGCCCCAGCATTTT.

V is TRBV5-1 and J is TRBJ1-1; D is perhaps TRBD1 (5 bases). Germline lookup yields CDR1 SGHRS and CDR2 YFSETQ. V lost 4 bases to trimming and J lost 4 bases, with 11 bases between them. The CDR3 loop spans 13 amino acids. This CDR3 is CASSGGTGTEAFF. In DNA form, the CDR3 reads TGCGCCAGCAGCGGGGGGACGGGCACTGAAGCTTTCTTT.

This clonotype was seen only a few times. V gene TRBV28 combines with J gene TRBJ1-1; D not certain. The V gene lost 5 bases and the J gene lost 1 base, with 14 bases spanning the gap. The germline gives CDR1 MDHEN, CDR2 SYDVKM. The CDR3 is 15 residues long. CDR3: CASSPALAGNTEAFF. The CDR3 DNA reads TGTGCCAGCAGTCCCGCCCTGGCGGGGAACACTGAAGCTTTCTTT.

This clonotype was counted many times. The chain combines TRBV2 with TRBJ1-2; a possible D gene is TRBD1 (5 bases). The CDR3 spans 13 residues. Per the germline V gene, CDR1 is SNHLY and CDR2 is FYNNEI. V shed 4 bases and J shed 4 bases, with 10 bases lying between them. CDR3 residues: CASSGGVIYGYTF. The CDR3 DNA reads as TGTGCCAGCAGTGGGGGGGTGATCTATGGCTACACCTTC.

The rearrangement uses TRBV7-2 and TRBJ1-1, with D perhaps TRBD1 (5 bases). Looked up from germline, CDR1 is SGHTA and CDR2 is FQGNSA. Trimming took off 4 bases at V and 11 bases at J, with 17 bases between the two ends. The CDR3 runs 13 residues. CDR3: CASSSRLGGEAFF. The CDR3 bases are TGTGCCAGCAGCTCCAGACTGGGGGGGGAGGCTTTCTTT.

This clonotype occurred a few times. The chain uses TRBV6-2 or TRBV6-3 and TRBJ1-5, with TRBD1 matching 12 bases. Trimming at V came to 0 bases and at J to 1 base, leaving 1 base not matched to a gene. CDR1 is MNHEY, CDR2 SVGEGT, per germline. The CDR3 contains 17 residues. The chain's CDR3 is CASSYSGTGGSNQPQHF. The CDR3 DNA follows: TGTGCCAGCAGTTACTCCGGGACAGGGGGCAGCAATCAGCCCCAGCATTTT.

DNA of the CDR3: TGCAGTGCTAGTAGAGCCGCCAAAAACATTCAGTACTTC. Translated, it gives CSASRAAKNIQYF. This chain joins TRBV20-1 and TRBJ2-4; no clear D gene. The germline CDR1 and CDR2 sequences are DFQATT and SNEGSKA (reference sequence). This CDR3 region has 13 residues. Deletions cut 3 bases from V and 1 base from J, with 7 bases between.

This clonotype was counted a few times. CDR3 protein: CASRPYFDLSYTF. The CDR3 DNA reads as TGTGCCAGTAGGCCGTATTTCGACCTCTCCTACACCTTC. V is TRBV19 and J is TRBJ1-2; no clear D gene. Trimming cost V 6 bases and J 10 bases, with 18 bases left between them. This CDR3 spans 13 amino acids. Germline CDR1 and CDR2: LNHDA and SQIVND (reference sequence).

The chain is built from TRBV29-1 and TRBJ1-1; no firm D call. The length of the CDR3 is 14 residues. The germline V gene has CDR1 SQVTM and CDR2 ANQGSEA. Trimming removed 6 bases at V and 1 base at J, with 15 bases between. CDR3 in amino acids: CSVASRGGNTEAFF. CDR3 nucleotides: TGCAGCGTAGCCTCGAGAGGTGGGAACACTGAAGCTTTCTTT.

V usage is TRBV19 and J usage is TRBJ1-5, with a tentative D call TRBD1 (5 bases). The CDR3 loop spans 15 amino acids. The V end was cut by 6 bases, the J end by 6 bases, with 18 bases between. CDR1 and CDR2 (germline): LNHDA, SQIVND (reference sequence). The CDR3 region is CASSHGRGVSQPQHF. CDR3 coding DNA: TGTGCCAGTAGCCACGGGAGGGGCGTTAGTCAGCCCCAGCATTTT.

This chain connects TRBV11-2 to TRBJ1-2; 7 bases fit TRBD1. The CDR3 consists of 15 residues. The germline gives CDR1 SGHAT, CDR2 FQNNGV. The V and J ends lost 1 base and 3 bases, in that order; junction bases with no gene match: 5. The CDR3 nucleotides are TGTGCCAGCAGCTTAGGGGACAGCGAGTACTATGGCTACACCTTC. Translated, it gives CASSLGDSEYYGYTF.

This clonotype was recorded a few times. The rearrangement uses TRBV28 and TRBJ2-5; D tentatively fits TRBD1 or TRBD2 (6 bases each). Trimming took 1 base from V and 11 from J, leaving 26 bases between them. CDR1 MDHEN and CDR2 SYDVKM come from the germline V gene. The CDR3 has 17 residues. CDR3 sequence: CASSLLRGAKPGQGQYF. As DNA, the CDR3 is TGTGCCAGCAGTTTATTGAGGGGGGCAAAACCAGGTCAGGGTCAGTACTTC.

This clonotype came up a few times. The J gene is TRBJ2-5, the V gene TRBV7-2; 7 nucleotides align to TRBD1. Germline trimming cut 5 bases from V and 1 base from J; bases unmatched to any gene: 7. The CDR3 is 15 amino acids. Germline V gene sequence: CDR1 SGHTA, CDR2 FQGNSA. The CDR3 DNA is TGTGCCAGCAGCATTAGGGGGCTCATCCAAGAGACCCAGTACTTC. It specifies CASSIRGLIQETQYF.

Points on this clonotype: Since no conserved phenylalanine or tryptophan closes the CDR3, a read error is the likely cause. It is unclear where the CDR3 begins or ends on the DNA, so no DNA is shown, and the CDR3 is as TCRdb lists it. This chain links TRBV11-2 with TRBJ1-1; TRBD1 reflects the table's D call only, with no check against the DNA. Germline values: CDR1 SGHAT, CDR2 FQNNGV. From its first to its last residue, the CDR3 has 9 amino acids. The CDR3 spells CASSPRDTL.

This clonotype was detected only a few times. The chain combines TRBV12-3 or TRBV12-4 with TRBJ1-4; the match to TRBD1 covers 8 bases. This CDR3 has 16 residues. The trim removed 7 bases at V and 3 bases at J, leaving 10 bases unmatched. The CDR3, as DNA: TGTGCCAGCAACCCCGGACAGGGCGGTTCTAATGAAAAACTGTTTTTT. Amino acid sequence: CASNPGQGGSNEKLFF.

The chain carries TRBV12-3 or TRBV12-4 and TRBJ1-6; 7 bases fit TRBD1. The CDR3 contains 17 residues. CDR3 DNA sequence: TGTGTCAGTAGTTTAGCGACCGGGACAGCTTACAATTCACCCCTCCACTTT. Translating it yields CVSSLATGTAYNSPLHF.

The CDR3 DNA reads TGTGCCAGCAATTCGAAACAACAGGGGAACTATGGCTACACCTTC. Translated, it gives CASNSKQQGNYGYTF. This sequence joins TRBV27 and TRBJ1-2, with 7 bases matching TRBD1. Germline V gene sequence: CDR1 MNHEY, CDR2 SMNVEV (reference sequence). The CDR3 is 15 amino acids. The J segment lost 2 bases and the V segment lost 7 bases, leaving 10 bases of the junction unmatched.